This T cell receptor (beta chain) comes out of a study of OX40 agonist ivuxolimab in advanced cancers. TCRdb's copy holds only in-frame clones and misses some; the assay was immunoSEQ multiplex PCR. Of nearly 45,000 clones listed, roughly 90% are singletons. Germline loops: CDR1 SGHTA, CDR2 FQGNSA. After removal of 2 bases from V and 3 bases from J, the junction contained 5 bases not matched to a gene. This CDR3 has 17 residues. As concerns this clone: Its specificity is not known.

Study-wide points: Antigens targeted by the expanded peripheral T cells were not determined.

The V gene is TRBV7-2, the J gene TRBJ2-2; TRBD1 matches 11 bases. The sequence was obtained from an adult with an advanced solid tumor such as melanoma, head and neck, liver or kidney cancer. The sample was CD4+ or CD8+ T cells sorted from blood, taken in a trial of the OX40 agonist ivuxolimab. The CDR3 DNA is TGTGCCAGCAGCTTACCCGGGACAGGGGGGTACACCGGGGAGCTGTTTTTT. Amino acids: CASSLPGTGGYTGELFF.